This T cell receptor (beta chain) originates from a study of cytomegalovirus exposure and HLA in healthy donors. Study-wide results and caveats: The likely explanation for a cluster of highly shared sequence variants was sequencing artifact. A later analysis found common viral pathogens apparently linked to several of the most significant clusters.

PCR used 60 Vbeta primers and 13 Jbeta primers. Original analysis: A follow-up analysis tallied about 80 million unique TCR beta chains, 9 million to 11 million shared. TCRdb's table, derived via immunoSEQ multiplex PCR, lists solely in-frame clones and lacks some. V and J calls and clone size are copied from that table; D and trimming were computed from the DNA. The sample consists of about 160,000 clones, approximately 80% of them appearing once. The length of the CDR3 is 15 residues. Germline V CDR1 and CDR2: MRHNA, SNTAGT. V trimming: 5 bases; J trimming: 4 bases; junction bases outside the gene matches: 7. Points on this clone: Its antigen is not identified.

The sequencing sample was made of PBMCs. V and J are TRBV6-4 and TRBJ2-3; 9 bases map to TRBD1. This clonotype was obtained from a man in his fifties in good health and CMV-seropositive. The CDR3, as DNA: TGTGCCAGCAGTAAGATACAGGGGGCCTCAGATACGCAGTATTTT. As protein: CASSKIQGASDTQYF.